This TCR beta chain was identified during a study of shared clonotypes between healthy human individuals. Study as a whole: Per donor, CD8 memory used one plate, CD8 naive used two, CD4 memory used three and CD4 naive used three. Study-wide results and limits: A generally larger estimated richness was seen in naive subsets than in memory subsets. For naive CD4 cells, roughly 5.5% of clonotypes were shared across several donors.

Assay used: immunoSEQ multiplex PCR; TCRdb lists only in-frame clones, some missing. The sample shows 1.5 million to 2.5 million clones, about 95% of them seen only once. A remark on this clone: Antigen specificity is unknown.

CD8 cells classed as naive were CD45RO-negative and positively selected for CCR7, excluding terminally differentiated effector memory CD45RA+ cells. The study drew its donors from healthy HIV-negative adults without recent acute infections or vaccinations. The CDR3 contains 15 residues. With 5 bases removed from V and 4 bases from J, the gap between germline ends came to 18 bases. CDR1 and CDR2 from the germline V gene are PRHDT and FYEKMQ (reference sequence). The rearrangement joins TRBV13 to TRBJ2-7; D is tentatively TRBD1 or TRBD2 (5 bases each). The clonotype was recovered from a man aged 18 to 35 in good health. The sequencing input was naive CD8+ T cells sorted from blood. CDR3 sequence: CASSPGAGKEYEQYF. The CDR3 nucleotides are TGTGCCAGCAGCCCCGGGGCAGGGAAAGAATACGAGCAGTACTTC.